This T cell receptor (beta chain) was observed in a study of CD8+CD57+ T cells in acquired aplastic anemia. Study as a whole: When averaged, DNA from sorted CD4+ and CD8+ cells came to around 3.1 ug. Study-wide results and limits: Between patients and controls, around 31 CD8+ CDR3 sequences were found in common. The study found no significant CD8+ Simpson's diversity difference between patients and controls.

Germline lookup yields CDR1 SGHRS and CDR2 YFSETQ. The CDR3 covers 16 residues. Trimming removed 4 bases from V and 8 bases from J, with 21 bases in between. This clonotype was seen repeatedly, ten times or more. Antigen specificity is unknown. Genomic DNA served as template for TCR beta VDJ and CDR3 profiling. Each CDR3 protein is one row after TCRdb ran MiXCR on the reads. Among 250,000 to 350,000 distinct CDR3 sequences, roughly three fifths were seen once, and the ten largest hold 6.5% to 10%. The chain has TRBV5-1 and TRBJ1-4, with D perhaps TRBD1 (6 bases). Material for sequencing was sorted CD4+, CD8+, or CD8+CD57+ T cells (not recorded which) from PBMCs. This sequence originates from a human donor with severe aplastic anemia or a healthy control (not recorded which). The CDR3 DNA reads TGCGCCAGCAGCAGACTGATGACAGGAGGCGGAGAAAAACTGTTTTTT. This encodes CASSRLMTGGGEKLFF. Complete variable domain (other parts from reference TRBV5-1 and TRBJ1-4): KAGVTQTPRYLIKTRGQQVTLSCSPISGHRSVSWYQQTPGQGLQFLFEYFSETQRNKGNFPGRFSGRQFSNSRSEMNVSTLELGDSALYLCASSRLMTGGGEKLFFGSGTQLSVL.